The 32 T cell receptor beta chains reported below all come from one sample, sequenced in a study of shared clonotypes between healthy human individuals. Here immunoSEQ multiplex PCR was the method, and the copy in TCRdb shows in-frame clones only, minus some. The sample has roughly 500,000 clones; roughly 83% are singletons. The source material was PBMCs. The receptors here all came from a woman aged 35 to 49 in good health. Some clones in this sample may be carry-over from other donors' samples.

Details on this clone: Other DNA sequences in this sample translate to the same CDR3. The chain carries TRBV28 and TRBJ2-7; D remains unclear. Germline V gives CDR1 MDHEN, CDR2 SYDVKM. The CDR3 has 12 amino acids. The V end was cut by 3 bases, the J end by 1 base, with 4 bases between. The CDR3 DNA sequence: TGTGCCAGCAGTTTTCCGTCCTACGAGCAGTACTTC. Protein product: CASSFPSYEQYF.

The rearrangement links TRBV5-4 to TRBJ1-5, with D unclear. Trimming pared 0 bases from V and 7 bases from J, leaving 5 bases between. The germline V gene has CDR1 SGHNT and CDR2 YYREEE (reference sequence). This CDR3 is 12 amino acids long. The CDR3 DNA sequence: TGTGCCAGCAGCTTGGATAACCAGCCCCAGCATTTT. Encoded protein: CASSLDNQPQHF. Full variable domain (missing parts from reference TRBV5-4 and TRBJ1-5): ETGVTQSPTHLIKTRGQQVTLRCSSQSGHNTVSWYQQALGQGPQFIFQYYREEENGRGNFPPRFSGLQFPNYSSELNVNALELDDSALYLCASSLDNQPQHFGDGTRLSIL.

V usage is TRBV7-2 and J usage is TRBJ2-1; 15 bases are a match to TRBD2. Germline CDR1 SGHTA, CDR2 FQGNSA. The V and J ends lost 4 bases and 8 bases, in that order; junction bases with no gene match: 3. The CDR3 runs to 15 residues. CDR3 bases: TGTGCCAGCAGCTGGGGACTAGCGGGAGGCGATGAGCAGTTCTTC. The encoded protein is CASSWGLAGGDEQFF.

As to this clone: A read error may produce the germline difference seen at one junction end. V and J are TRBV14 and TRBJ2-1, with 7 bases aligning to TRBD2. The CDR3 runs to 13 residues. The germline V gene encodes CDR1 SGHDN and CDR2 FVKESK. CDR3 in amino acids: CASSQAGRAVRIF. CDR3 in DNA: TGTGCCAGCAGCCAGGCAGGGAGGGCCGTAAGGATCTTC.

The J gene is TRBJ2-3, the V gene TRBV11-2; 10 bases align to TRBD1. Germline V lookup: CDR1 SGHAT, CDR2 FQNNGV. This CDR3 region has 15 residues. The trim removed 5 bases at V and 7 bases at J, leaving 9 bases unmatched. CDR3 protein: CASSPSGTGVYTQYF. In DNA, the CDR3 is TGTGCCAGCAGCCCCTCCGGGACAGGGGTATATACGCAGTATTTT.

This chain uses TRBV5-4 with TRBJ1-1, with 7 bases matching TRBD1. After removal of 4 bases from V and 3 bases from J, the junction contained 9 bases not matched to a gene. The germline V gene encodes CDR1 SGHNT and CDR2 YYREEE (reference sequence). This CDR3 has 15 amino acids. In DNA form, the CDR3 reads TGTGCCAGCAGCGCTCCGAGGGGGCGGTACACTGAAGCTTTCTTT. It is translated as CASSAPRGRYTEAFF.

In this sample, this clone turned up once. CDR3 nucleotide sequence: TGTGCCACCAGCAGAGAGCCGGGACTAGCAGTCACCGGGGAGCTGTTTTTT. This gives the protein CATSREPGLAVTGELFF. This chain joins TRBV15 and TRBJ2-2; 9 nucleotides match TRBD2. Per germline, CDR1 LNHNV and CDR2 YYDKDF (reference sequence). CDR3 length: 17 amino acids. J was trimmed by 4 bases and V by 0 bases; bases with no gene match: 6.

The chain recombines TRBV6-1 with TRBJ2-2; D perhaps matches TRBD1 (7 bases). This CDR3 has 15 amino acids. The germline CDR1 and CDR2 sequences are MNHNS and SASEGT. V shed 5 bases and J shed 3 bases, with 13 bases lying between them. The CDR3 nucleotides are TGTGCCAGCAGTTTGCGCAGGGGGGACACCGGGGAGCTGTTTTTT. It is translated as CASSLRRGDTGELFF.

The chain links TRBV27 to TRBJ1-5; D possibly corresponds to TRBD1 (5 bases). This CDR3 is 13 amino acids long. V shed 5 bases and J shed 7 bases, with 12 bases lying between them. Germline loops: CDR1 MNHEY, CDR2 SMNVEV (reference sequence). CDR3 amino acids: CASSPPGGQPQHF. For the CDR3, the DNA is TGTGCCAGCAGTCCCCCCGGGGGGCAGCCCCAGCATTTT.

The chain links TRBV28 to TRBJ2-2, with 8 bases fitting TRBD1. The CDR3 extends over 15 amino acids. Germline V gene lookup returns CDR1 MDHEN and CDR2 SYDVKM. V was pared by 0 bases and J by 3 bases, with 0 bases of the junction left unmatched. The CDR3 nucleotides read TGTGCCAGCAGTTTATGGACAGGGGACACCGGGGAGCTGTTTTTT. The encoded protein is CASSLWTGDTGELFF.

This rearrangement joins TRBV28 to TRBJ2-7, with TRBD1 matching over 8 bases. The CDR3 runs 15 residues. V lost 7 bases, J lost 1 base, and 9 bases stayed unmatched. Per germline, CDR1 MDHEN and CDR2 SYDVKM. DNA for the CDR3: TGTGCCAGCACCCCAACGACAGGGGCGTCCTACGAGCAGTACTTC. Translating gives CASTPTTGASYEQYF.

The gene calls are TRBV7-8 and TRBJ2-5; D is ambiguous. Trimming removed 4 bases at V and 4 bases at J, with 13 bases between. The CDR3 contains 14 residues. Germline V gene data show CDR1 as SGHVS and CDR2 as FQNEAQ. The CDR3 nucleotides read TGTGCCAGCAGCTGGACCCGGAGCCCAGAGACCCAGTACTTC. Translated, it gives CASSWTRSPETQYF.

This chain connects TRBV11-2 to TRBJ2-7; D remains unclear. This CDR3 comprises 14 residues. V lost 5 bases and J lost 0, with 11 bases in between. The germline V gene has CDR1 SGHAT and CDR2 FQNNGV. The CDR3 sequence is CASSPDHSSYEQYF. The CDR3 DNA is TGTGCCAGCAGCCCAGATCACAGCTCCTACGAGCAGTACTTC.

The J gene is TRBJ2-3, the V gene TRBV6-5; 7 positions match TRBD2. The trim removed 2 bases at V and 9 bases at J, leaving 2 bases unmatched. The CDR3 length is 12 residues. Germline CDR1 is MNHEY and CDR2 is SVGAGI. CDR3 amino acids: CASSYGSGTQYF. The DNA for the CDR3 is TGTGCCAGCAGTTACGGTAGCGGGACGCAGTATTTT.

This clone has more than one count but fewer than ten. V gene TRBV5-1 combines with J gene TRBJ2-7; TRBD1 matches at 8 bases. V was clipped by 4 bases and J by 2 bases; unmatched bases: 5. The CDR3 is 14 amino acids. CDR1 is SGHRS, CDR2 YFSETQ, per germline. The chain's CDR3 is CASSPTGDPYEQYF. The CDR3 coding sequence is TGCGCCAGCAGCCCGACAGGGGACCCCTACGAGCAGTACTTC.

This chain links TRBV11-3 with TRBJ1-3; D gene unclear. The CDR3 consists of 14 residues. The V gene lost 4 bases and the J gene lost 4 bases, with 11 bases spanning the gap. Germline values: CDR1 SGHNT, CDR2 YENEEA. The CDR3 protein is CASSSSRSGNTIYF. The CDR3 nucleotides are TGTGCCAGCAGCTCCTCGCGGAGCGGAAACACCATATATTTT.

V usage is TRBV4-1 and J usage is TRBJ1-1; 10 nucleotides agree with TRBD1. V lost 3 bases, J lost 1 base, and 8 bases stayed unmatched. CDR1 and CDR2 (germline): MGHRA, YSYEKL. This CDR3 has 17 amino acids. The CDR3 reads CASSHPLGTGANTEAFF. The CDR3 region has the DNA TGCGCCAGCAGCCACCCCCTGGGGACAGGGGCGAACACTGAAGCTTTCTTT.

This clone was seen more than once but under ten times. This sample includes further DNA sequences coding for the same CDR3. This chain links TRBV18 with TRBJ2-5; D is undetermined. Deletions cut 3 bases from V and 5 bases from J, with 10 bases between. The CDR3 totals 13 residues. The germline V gene has CDR1 KGHSH and CDR2 LQKENI. CDR3 bases: TGTGCCAGCTCACCGGGCGTCGGGGAGACCCAGTACTTC. Translating it yields CASSPGVGETQYF.

The J gene is TRBJ2-7, the V gene TRBV2; TRBD1 is a possible D gene (5 bases). CDR1 and CDR2 from the germline V gene are SNHLY and FYNNEI. Trimming shortened V by 6 bases and J by 2 bases, and 17 bases separated the two germline ends. The CDR3 contains 15 residues. CDR3 sequence reads: CASRDQGVGTYEQYF. As DNA, the CDR3 is TGTGCCAGCAGGGACCAAGGGGTGGGTACCTACGAGCAGTACTTC.

This rearrangement joins TRBV30 to TRBJ2-2; TRBD2 matches 13 bases. The CDR3 extends over 18 amino acids. CDR1 and CDR2 (germline): GTSNPN, SVGIG (reference sequence). V shed 0 bases and J 6 bases; nucleotides not matched to a gene: 10. Written as DNA, the CDR3 is TGTGCCTGGAGTGTACGTGGACTAGCGGGAGATTCGTCCGGGGAGCTGTTTTTT. Its translation is CAWSVRGLAGDSSGELFF.

The rearrangement joins TRBV6-1 to TRBJ1-1; no definite D call. Trimming cost V 6 bases and J 6 bases, with 8 bases left between them. Germline V gives CDR1 MNHNS, CDR2 SASEGT. The CDR3 loop spans 11 amino acids. The CDR3 protein is CASSNSAEAFF. The CDR3 DNA reads as TGTGCCAGCAGCAACAGCGCTGAAGCTTTCTTT.

A note on this clone: This sample also contains other DNA sequences that code for the same CDR3. The chain is built from TRBV28 and TRBJ1-5, with D possibly TRBD1 on 5 matching bases. Looked up from germline, CDR1 is MDHEN and CDR2 is SYDVKM. V lost 3 bases, J lost 6 bases, and 12 bases lay in between. This CDR3 spans 14 amino acids. The CDR3 sequence: CASSFGGVGQPQHF. CDR3 nucleotide sequence: TGTGCCAGCAGTTTCGGGGGGGTCGGTCAGCCCCAGCATTTT.

This clone was detected a few times. This chain uses TRBV4-2 with TRBJ2-7, with D maybe TRBD2 (6 bases). This CDR3 has 17 residues. Trimming stripped 0 bases from V and 0 bases from J, with 15 bases between. Germline CDR1 is LGHNA and CDR2 is YNFKEQ. The CDR3 reads CASSQEGGGKNSYEQYF. The CDR3 DNA is TGTGCCAGCAGCCAAGAGGGCGGCGGGAAAAACTCCTACGAGCAGTACTTC.

This clone was counted at least ten times. The sample contains more than one DNA sequence encoding this CDR3. V and J are TRBV4-2 and TRBJ1-2, with 9 bases lining up with TRBD1. Germline V gene sequence: CDR1 LGHNA, CDR2 YNFKEQ. The length of the CDR3 is 16 residues. Trimming took 0 bases from V and 5 from J; bases not matched to a gene: 7. For the CDR3, the DNA is TGTGCCAGCAGCCAAGACTTTGGGGACAGGGATTATGGCTACACCTTC. Protein product: CASSQDFGDRDYGYTF.

The V and J genes are TRBV29-1 and TRBJ2-1; D tentatively reads TRBD1 or TRBD2 (5 bases each). Germline assignment: CDR1 SQVTM and CDR2 ANQGSEA. The CDR3 totals 16 residues. Trimming removed 0 bases from V and 9 bases from J, with 21 bases in between. The CDR3 spells CSVEDLPGPPVSEQFF. CDR3 nucleotide sequence: TGCAGCGTTGAAGATCTCCCGGGACCCCCTGTGAGTGAGCAGTTCTTC.

The J gene is TRBJ1-1, the V gene TRBV11-2; TRBD1 is a possible D gene (6 bases). V was pared by 6 bases and J by 1 base, with 12 bases between. Germline CDR1 and CDR2: SGHAT and FQNNGV. CDR3 length: 14 amino acids. The CDR3 sequence is CASRPGTQNTEAFF. The CDR3 DNA reads as TGTGCCAGCAGGCCCGGGACACAGAACACTGAAGCTTTCTTT.

V and J are TRBV2 and TRBJ1-3; tentatively, D is TRBD1 (5 bases). The germline V gene encodes CDR1 SNHLY and CDR2 FYNNEI. The CDR3 totals 16 residues. Trimming took 6 bases from V and 1 from J, leaving 16 bases between them. CDR3 region: CASSSLRAGSGNTIYF. CDR3 sequence (DNA): TGTGCCAGCAGCTCCCTCAGGGCTGGTTCTGGAAACACCATATATTTT.

CDR3 in amino acids: CASSESSGNLQYF. CDR3 bases: TGTGCCAGCAGTGAAAGTAGCGGGAATCTTCAGTACTTC. The chain carries TRBV2 and TRBJ2-4, with TRBD2 matching over 8 bases. The CDR3 consists of 13 residues. Germline values: CDR1 SNHLY, CDR2 FYNNEI. The J segment lost 11 bases and the V segment lost 2 bases, leaving 5 bases of the junction unmatched.

The gene calls are TRBV18 and TRBJ2-2; D is ambiguous. The V end was cut by 3 bases, the J end by 0 bases, with 11 bases between. Germline V gives CDR1 KGHSH, CDR2 LQKENI. There are 16 residues in the CDR3. The CDR3 loop is CASSPSNAANTGELFF. As DNA, the CDR3 is TGTGCCAGCTCACCTTCGAATGCGGCGAACACCGGGGAGCTGTTTTTT.

As DNA, the CDR3 is TGCGCCAGCAGCTTCCCGGGACTTGTTCACGAGCAGTACTTC. Protein sequence: CASSFPGLVHEQYF. The rearrangement links TRBV5-1 to TRBJ2-7; D is possibly TRBD2 (6 bases). Trimming removed 2 bases at V and 5 bases at J, with 14 bases between. The CDR3 is 14 residues long. Per germline, CDR1 SGHRS and CDR2 YFSETQ.

This clone was found once. This chain connects TRBV30 to TRBJ2-2, with 11 bases lining up with TRBD1. J lost 3 bases, V lost 3 bases, and 3 bases had no gene match. CDR1 is GTSNPN and CDR2 is SVGIG in the germline V gene (reference sequence). The CDR3 sequence is 15 residues long. The CDR3 loop reads CAWRMDRGHTGELFF. The CDR3 coding sequence is TGTGCCTGGAGGATGGACAGGGGGCACACCGGGGAGCTGTTTTTT.

For this clone: At the DNA level, this CDR3 is encoded by other sequences in the same sample as well. The rearrangement uses TRBV7-9 and TRBJ2-1; 13 bases line up with TRBD2. V gave up 2 bases and J gave up 8 bases; unmatched junction bases: 3. This CDR3 has 15 residues. Germline CDR1 is SEHNR and CDR2 is FQNEAQ (reference sequence). The CDR3 DNA follows: TGTGCCAGCAGCTTAAGGACTAGCGGGAGTGATGAGCAGTTCTTC. Translating it yields CASSLRTSGSDEQFF.